A selection of T cell receptor beta chains follows, all from one sample in a study of cytomegalovirus exposure and HLA in healthy donors. This table comes from immunoSEQ multiplex PCR, and its TCRdb copy is limited to in-frame clones, with some not included. The profile shows 130,000 to 150,000 clones, roughly 62% of them singletons. Sequencing was done on a sample of PBMCs. These receptors were collected from a man between 60 and 75 years old in good health and CMV-seronegative. Each CDR3 is given with its conserved first and last residue. D genes are given only for firm matches. Not all rows give a size; the values are once, few, many and, for expanded clones, a class.

>.|TRBJ2-3|TRBV6-1|TRBD2|16
TGTGCCAGCAGTGCCGGACTAGCGGGAGGCACAGATACGCAGTATTTT
CASSAGLAGGTDTQYF
>few|TRBJ2-5|TRBV28|.|14
TGTGCCAGTCACAGGGATCGGTACCAAGAGACCCAGTACTTC
CASHRDRYQETQYF
>.|TRBJ2-1|TRBV2|TRBD2|16
TGTGCCAGCAGTTCAGTAGCGGGTTACTCCTACAATGAGCAGTTCTTC
CASSSVAGYSYNEQFF
>.|TRBJ1-4|TRBV18|.|14
TGTGCCAGCTCACCGGACAGAAACCATGAAAAACTGTTTTTT
CASSPDRNHEKLFF
>.|TRBJ1-5|TRBV21-1|.|16
TGTGCCAGCAGCCGCCCCGGGGACAGGGTCAATCAGCCCCAGCATTTT
CASSRPGDRVNQPQHF
>few|TRBJ1-3|TRBV6-1|.|15
TGTGCCAGCAACCCAGGACACAGCTCTGGAAACACCATATATTTT
CASNPGHSSGNTIYF
>few|TRBJ2-7|TRBV5-1|.|15
TGCGCCAGCAGCTTGATGTGGCAGCGAAACTACGAGCAGTACTTC
CASSLMWQRNYEQYF
>.|TRBJ2-5|TRBV5-1|.|14
TGCGCCAGCAGCTCCCTCCACTACCAAGAGACCCAGTACTTC
CASSSLHYQETQYF
>.|TRBJ2-2|TRBV27|TRBD1|15
TGTGCCAGCCAAGGACAGGGGCCTCCCACCGGGGAGCTGTTTTTT
CASQGQGPPTGELFF
>.|TRBJ1-1|TRBV29-1|.|12
TGCAGCGTAGCACAGGCCAACACTGAAGCTTTCTTT
CSVAQANTEAFF